What follows describes a single T cell receptor (beta chain). The antigen is not known. Into CD45RA+ naive and CD45RA-negative memory subsets, the CD4+ cells were split. The data stem from a study of shared clonotypes between healthy human individuals. Sequenced by immunoSEQ multiplex PCR; TCRdb stores in-frame clones only, minus some. This sample has 740,000 or so clones, with about 80% found just once. V gave up 8 bases and J gave up 0 bases, with 11 bases separating them. CDR1 and CDR2 from the germline V gene are MNHEY and SMNVEV (reference sequence). The CDR3 sequence is 14 residues long. General observations from the study: It was the non-shared clonotypes that had lower generation probabilities than clonotypes shared by all four donors. The study sampled only blood, and tissue repertoires likely differ. Sequencing depth was expected to affect clonotype sharing among donors.

The sample taken for sequencing was memory CD4+ T cells sorted from blood. The subset was: CD45RA-negative fraction. The genes are TRBV27 and TRBJ1-5, with D possibly being TRBD1 (6 bases). The source of this sequence is a woman under 40 in good health. The CDR3 reads CASRGHHSNQPQHF. The CDR3 DNA reads as TGTGCCAGCCGGGGGCACCATAGCAATCAGCCCCAGCATTTT.